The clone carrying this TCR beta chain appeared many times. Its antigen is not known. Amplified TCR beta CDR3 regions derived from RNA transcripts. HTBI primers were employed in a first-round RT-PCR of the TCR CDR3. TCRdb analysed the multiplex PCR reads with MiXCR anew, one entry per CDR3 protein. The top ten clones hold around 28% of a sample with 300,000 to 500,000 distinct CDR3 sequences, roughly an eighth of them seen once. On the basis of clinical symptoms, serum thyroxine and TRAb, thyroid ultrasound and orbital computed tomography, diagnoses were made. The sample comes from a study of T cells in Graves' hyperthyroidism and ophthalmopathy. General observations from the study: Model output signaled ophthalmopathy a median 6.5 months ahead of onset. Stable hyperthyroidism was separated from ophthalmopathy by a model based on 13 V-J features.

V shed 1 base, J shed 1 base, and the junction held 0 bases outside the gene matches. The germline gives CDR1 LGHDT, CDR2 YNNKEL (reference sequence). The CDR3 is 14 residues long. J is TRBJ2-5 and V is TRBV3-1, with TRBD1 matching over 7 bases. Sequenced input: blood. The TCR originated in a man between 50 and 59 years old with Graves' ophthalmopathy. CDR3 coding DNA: TGTGCCAGCAGCCAAGGACAGGGCCAAGAGACCCAGTACTTC. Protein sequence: CASSQGQGQETQYF.